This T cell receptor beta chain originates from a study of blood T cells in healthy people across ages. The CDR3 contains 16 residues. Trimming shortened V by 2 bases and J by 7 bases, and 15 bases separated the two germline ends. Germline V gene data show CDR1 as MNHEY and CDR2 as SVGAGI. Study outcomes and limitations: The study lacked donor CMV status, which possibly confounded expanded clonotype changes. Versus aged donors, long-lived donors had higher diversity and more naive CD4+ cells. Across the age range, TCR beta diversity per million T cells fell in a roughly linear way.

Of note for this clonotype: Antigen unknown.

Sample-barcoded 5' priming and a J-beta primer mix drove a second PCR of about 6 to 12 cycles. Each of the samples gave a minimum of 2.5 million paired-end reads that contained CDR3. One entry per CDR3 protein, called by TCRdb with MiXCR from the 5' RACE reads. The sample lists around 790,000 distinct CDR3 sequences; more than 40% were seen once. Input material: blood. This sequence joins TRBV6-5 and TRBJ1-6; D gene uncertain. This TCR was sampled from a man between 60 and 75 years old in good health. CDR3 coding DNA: TGTGCCAGCAGTTACGGCATTAGGGCTCGGAATTCACCCCTCCACTTT. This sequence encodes CASSYGIRARNSPLHF.